Presented here are 31 T cell receptor beta chains from one specimen sequenced in a study of early T cells in non-severe SARS-CoV-2 infection (dated by TCRdb to the early 2020s). The library was built by means of 5' RACE. TCRdb names NextSeq 500 as the instrument used. Through fastp at Q25 and MiXCR, TCRdb rebuilt clones from the public reads, retaining in-frame beta chains. All rows with the same CDR3 protein become a single entry with the most common DNA and genes. Across this sample there are about 50,000 distinct CDR3 sequences, with 6.2% seen only once. The top ten constitute under 8% of the sample. Specimen: whole blood, collected at baseline. The receptors were sampled from an adult who was a healthcare worker with PCR-confirmed SARS-CoV-2 infection or an uninfected control (not recorded which).

This clonotype has just one count. This chain joins TRBV5-1 and TRBJ2-3; tentatively, D is TRBD1 (5 bases). The CDR3 extends over 19 amino acids. Trimming removed 4 bases at V and 1 base at J, with 25 bases between. Looked up from germline, CDR1 is SGHRS and CDR2 is YFSETQ. The CDR3 spells CASSPRPQGFDSGTDTQYF. As DNA, the CDR3 is TGCGCCAGCAGCCCTCGTCCGCAGGGATTCGATTCGGGCACAGATACGCAGTATTTT.

There are a few counts of this clonotype. The rearrangement joins TRBV7-2 to TRBJ2-2; TRBD1 aligns across 8 bases. V dropped 2 bases and J dropped 1; count of bases not matched to a gene: 3. CDR1 SGHTA and CDR2 FQGNSA come from the germline V gene. The CDR3 runs 16 residues. CDR3 bases: TGTGCCAGCAGCTTAAAGGGGACAGGGAACACCGGGGAGCTGTTTTTT. Translation: CASSLKGTGNTGELFF.

There are a few counts of this clonotype. V is TRBV6-5 and J is TRBJ2-7; 7 bases are a match to TRBD2. The J segment lost 3 bases and the V segment lost 3 bases, leaving 11 bases of the junction unmatched. This CDR3 has 16 residues. Germline V gene data show CDR1 as MNHEY and CDR2 as SVGAGI. The CDR3 reads CASSYGLTAGFYEQYF. The CDR3 DNA sequence: TGTGCCAGCAGTTATGGCCTGACAGCGGGGTTCTACGAGCAGTACTTC.

This clonotype was counted a few times. The chain links TRBV24-1 to TRBJ2-3; 12 bases match TRBD2. Germline trimming cut 5 bases from V and 4 bases from J; bases unmatched to any gene: 6. Germline CDR1 and CDR2: KGHDR and SFDVKD. The CDR3 spans 16 residues. The CDR3 spells CATSADTSGRSDTQYF. The CDR3 nucleotides read TGTGCCACCAGTGCCGATACTAGCGGGAGGTCAGATACGCAGTATTTT.

This clonotype was counted ten times or more. This sequence joins TRBV29-1 and TRBJ1-4, with no clear D. Trimming cost V 6 bases and J 7 bases, with 6 bases left between them. There are 10 residues in the CDR3. The germline V gene encodes CDR1 SQVTM and CDR2 ANQGSEA. CDR3 region: CSVLSEKLFF. In DNA, the CDR3 is TGCAGCGTCTTGAGTGAAAAACTGTTTTTT.

This clonotype was observed a handful of times. J is TRBJ1-3 and V is TRBV7-2, with 11 positions matching TRBD1. Germline CDR1 and CDR2: SGHTA and FQGNSA. The V gene end was trimmed by 2 bases and the J gene end by 0 bases; junction bases not matched to a gene: 3. The CDR3 runs 17 residues. DNA for the CDR3: TGTGCCAGCAGCTTAACCGGGACAGGGGGCTCTGGAAACACCATATATTTT. Encoded protein: CASSLTGTGGSGNTIYF.

The chain links TRBV11-2 to TRBJ2-1; 9 bases align to TRBD1. Germline assignment: CDR1 SGHAT and CDR2 FQNNGV. The V gene end was trimmed by 2 bases and the J gene end by 6 bases; junction bases not matched to a gene: 8. The length of the CDR3 is 16 residues. The CDR3 sequence is CASSLTGGAVPNEQFF. For the CDR3, the DNA is TGTGCCAGCAGCTTAACAGGGGGCGCTGTTCCCAATGAGCAGTTCTTC.

This clonotype has ten or more counts. This chain connects TRBV29-1 to TRBJ2-5, with 13 bases identical to TRBD2. Germline lookup yields CDR1 SQVTM and CDR2 ANQGSEA. V gave up 6 bases and J gave up 5 bases; unmatched junction bases: 9. The CDR3 is made up of 15 amino acids. This CDR3 is CSVEPTSGRSETQYF. CDR3 sequence (DNA): TGCAGCGTCGAACCGACTAGCGGGAGGTCGGAGACCCAGTACTTC.

The chain carries TRBV12-3 or TRBV12-4 and TRBJ2-1; D is ambiguous. The CDR3 is 15 amino acids. Trimming shortened V by 4 bases and J by 1 base, and 11 bases separated the two germline ends. Written as DNA, the CDR3 is TGTGCCAGCAGTTCCGCCCCCCTGTCCTACAATGAGCAGTTCTTC. Translation gives CASSSAPLSYNEQFF.

At least ten counts were recorded for this clonotype. The chain uses TRBV24-1 and TRBJ2-3; maybe TRBD1 (6 bases). Trimming removed 1 base at V and 5 bases at J, with 15 bases between. The CDR3 runs to 16 residues. Germline CDR1 KGHDR, CDR2 SFDVKD. The CDR3 loop is CATSDFRAGERDTQYF. CDR3 DNA sequence: TGTGCCACCAGTGATTTTAGGGCAGGGGAGCGAGATACGCAGTATTTT.

This clonotype was found a few times. This chain connects TRBV5-5 to TRBJ2-3; a possible D gene is TRBD2 (6 bases). Germline V lookup: CDR1 SGHKS, CDR2 YYEKEE (reference sequence). Trimming shortened V by 4 bases and J by 0 bases, and 15 bases separated the two germline ends. The CDR3 runs 16 residues. CDR3 sequence reads: CASSTGLLHSTDTQYF. The DNA of the CDR3 is TGTGCCAGCAGCACGGGACTTCTTCATAGCACAGATACGCAGTATTTT.

The rearrangement links TRBV6-5 to TRBJ1-6; a weak D match, TRBD1 (5 bases). CDR1 and CDR2 (germline): MNHEY, SVGAGI. Trimming removed 5 bases from V and 8 bases from J, with 13 bases in between. This CDR3 comprises 14 residues. For the CDR3, the DNA is TGTGCCAGCAGTCCCGAGGGAGGGGATTCACCCCTCCACTTT. Translation gives CASSPEGGDSPLHF.

V and J are TRBV3-1 and TRBJ1-4; D is unresolved. This CDR3 region has 12 residues. Germline V gene data show CDR1 as LGHDT and CDR2 as YNNKEL (reference sequence). V was shortened by 4 bases and J by 7 bases, with 7 bases between the two germline ends. The CDR3 region has the DNA TGTGCCAGCAGCCCTTCAGCTGAAAAACTGTTTTTT. Translating it yields CASSPSAEKLFF.

This clonotype was seen a handful of times. V is TRBV15 and J is TRBJ2-5, with 10 positions matching TRBD1. The J segment lost 6 bases and the V segment lost 3 bases, leaving 7 bases of the junction unmatched. CDR3 length equals 15 residues. Germline lookup yields CDR1 LNHNV and CDR2 YYDKDF (reference sequence). The CDR3 nucleotides read TGTGCCACCAGCAGGGCGGGACAGGGGACTAAGACCCAGTACTTC. This codes for CATSRAGQGTKTQYF.

This clonotype was counted many times. The chain carries TRBV7-8 and TRBJ2-2, with 7 bases aligning to TRBD2. With V trimmed by 10 bases and J by 0 bases, 8 bases remained unmatched. The CDR3 has 15 amino acids. CDR1 and CDR2 (germline): SGHVS, FQNEAQ. CDR3 DNA: TGTGCCACTATTCGAGCGGGGACGAACACCGGGGAGCTGTTTTTT. Amino acids: CATIRAGTNTGELFF.

This clonotype was counted a few times. The CDR3 coding sequence is TGTGCCAGTAGTATCTTCGGGACAGGGGACGGATACTACAATGAGCAGTTCTTC. It is translated as CASSIFGTGDGYYNEQFF. V gene TRBV19 combines with J gene TRBJ2-1; 10 bases match TRBD1. Germline CDR1 and CDR2: LNHDA and SQIVND (reference sequence). This CDR3 has 18 amino acids. V lost 3 bases and J lost 3; bases outside the gene matches: 11.

The sample holds many counts of this clonotype. V gene TRBV2 combines with J gene TRBJ2-2; TRBD2 is a possible D gene (6 bases). CDR3 size: 13 residues. Germline values: CDR1 SNHLY, CDR2 FYNNEI. V lost 5 bases and J lost 6, with 10 bases in between. The CDR3 nucleotides are TGTGCCAGCAGTTCTCGACTAGCCGGGGAGCTGTTTTTT. Translating gives CASSSRLAGELFF. Full variable domain (rest looked up from reference TRBV2 and TRBJ2-2): EPEVTQTPSHQVTQMGQEVILRCVPISNHLYFYWYRQILGQKVEFLVSFYNNEISEKSEIFDDQFSVERPDGSNFTLKIRSTKLEDSAMYFCASSSRLAGELFFGEGSRLTVL.

This clonotype was counted ten times or more. This chain links TRBV28 with TRBJ2-7; D ambiguous. V lost 3 bases and J lost 2, with 8 bases in between. CDR1 is MDHEN and CDR2 is SYDVKM in the germline V gene. The CDR3 runs 13 residues. CDR3 DNA: TGTGCCAGCAGTTTTCCATCGGCCTACGAGCAGTACTTC. Its translation is CASSFPSAYEQYF.

This clonotype came up many times. This sequence joins TRBV28 and TRBJ2-3; D is unclear. From germline, CDR1 is MDHEN and CDR2 SYDVKM. The CDR3 spans 12 residues. Trimming shortened V by 6 bases and J by 3 bases, and 7 bases separated the two germline ends. CDR3 bases: TGTGCCAGCAGCTCCCCGACAGATACGCAGTATTTT. Translating gives CASSSPTDTQYF. The full variable domain, completed using reference TRBV28 and TRBJ2-3, is DVKVTQSSRYLVKRTGEKVFLECVQDMDHENMFWYRQDPGLGLRLIYFSYDVKMKEKGDIPEGYSVSREKKERFSLILESASTNQTSMYLCASSSPTDTQYFGPGTRLTVL.

The chain links TRBV5-4 to TRBJ2-3; no clear D gene. The CDR3 runs to 15 residues. Germline CDR1 reads SGHNT; CDR2 reads YYREEE (reference sequence). Trimming took 4 bases from V and 1 from J, leaving 13 bases between them. This CDR3 is CASSTGPRGTDTQYF. The CDR3 coding sequence is TGTGCCAGCAGCACGGGCCCCCGGGGCACAGATACGCAGTATTTT. The variable domain in full, with the rest retrieved from reference TRBV5-4 and TRBJ2-3, is ETGVTQSPTHLIKTRGQQVTLRCSSQSGHNTVSWYQQALGQGPQFIFQYYREEENGRGNFPPRFSGLQFPNYSSELNVNALELDDSALYLCASSTGPRGTDTQYFGPGTRLTVL.

J is TRBJ2-7 and V is TRBV4-1; a weak D match, TRBD2 (5 bases). V was pared by 0 bases and J by 9 bases, with 15 bases between. Germline V lookup: CDR1 MGHRA, CDR2 YSYEKL. This CDR3 spans 14 amino acids. The CDR3 nucleotides read TGCGCCAGCAGCCAAGATAGGAGGAGAAACTGGCAGTACTTC. It translates to CASSQDRRRNWQYF.

This chain joins TRBV29-1 and TRBJ2-1; 8 bases fit TRBD2. This CDR3 has 15 amino acids. Unmatched junction bases numbered 11, after V lost 6 bases and J lost 4 bases. CDR1 and CDR2 (germline): SQVTM, ANQGSEA. DNA of the CDR3: TGCAGCGTCCGAGCGACGGGAGGGACGTACAATGAGCAGTTCTTC. The encoded protein is CSVRATGGTYNEQFF.

This clonotype was detected only a few times. The genes are TRBV19 and TRBJ2-1; the D call may be TRBD1 or TRBD2 (5 bases each). Germline lookup yields CDR1 LNHDA and CDR2 SQIVND (reference sequence). The CDR3 loop spans 13 amino acids. V lost 1 base to trimming and J lost 5 bases, with 6 bases between them. CDR3 residues: CASSIGGNNEQFF. CDR3 sequence (DNA): TGTGCCAGTAGTATAGGGGGGAACAATGAGCAGTTCTTC.

In its sample, this clonotype was seen many times. The V call is TRBV10-3, the J call TRBJ2-5; no definite D call. From germline, CDR1 is ENHRY and CDR2 SYGVKD. CDR3 length: 12 amino acids. Trimming stripped 0 bases from V and 4 bases from J, with 3 bases between. The CDR3 DNA reads as TGTGCCATCAGTGAGTCCCCAGAGACCCAGTACTTC. It specifies CAISESPETQYF.

The chain employs TRBV2 and TRBJ2-3, with a tentative D call TRBD2 (7 bases). V dropped 7 bases and J dropped 5 bases, with 13 bases sitting between them. This CDR3 comprises 13 residues. CDR1 and CDR2 from the germline V gene are SNHLY and FYNNEI. CDR3 DNA sequence: TGTGCCAGCAAGAGGGGGGGGCTAGATACGCAGTATTTT. Protein: CASKRGGLDTQYF.

In this sample, this clonotype turned up many times. The V gene is TRBV12-3 or TRBV12-4, the J gene TRBJ2-7; possibly TRBD1 or TRBD2 for D (5 bases each). The CDR3 runs 14 residues. Trimming removed 5 bases from V and 2 bases from J, with 13 bases in between. The DNA for the CDR3 is TGTGCCAGCAGTCTACCGGGGACCCCCTACGAGCAGTACTTC. It is translated as CASSLPGTPYEQYF.

The table lists this clonotype with many counts. V gene TRBV6-1 combines with J gene TRBJ2-2, with a possible D match to TRBD2 (5 bases). The CDR3 covers 15 residues. CDR1 is MNHNS and CDR2 is SASEGT in the germline V gene. V lost 3 bases and J lost 1, with 9 bases in between. The CDR3 DNA is TGTGCCAGCAGTGAGTACGGGATGAACACCGGGGAGCTGTTTTTT. Translating gives CASSEYGMNTGELFF.

This clonotype was seen ten or more times. The rearrangement links TRBV10-3 to TRBJ2-1, with 13 bases aligning to TRBD2. The CDR3 consists of 14 residues. Unmatched junction bases numbered 6, after V lost 6 bases and J lost 10 bases. The germline gives CDR1 ENHRY, CDR2 SYGVKD. The CDR3 loop is CAIRGTSGVVEQFF. The CDR3, as DNA: TGTGCCATCAGGGGGACTAGCGGGGTGGTGGAGCAGTTCTTC.

This clonotype occurred a few times. V is TRBV28 and J is TRBJ2-7; 7 nucleotides agree with TRBD1. The CDR3 totals 13 residues. V lost 7 bases and J lost 2; bases outside the gene matches: 5. Germline V gives CDR1 MDHEN, CDR2 SYDVKM. This CDR3 reads CASTGTATYEQYF. The CDR3 DNA follows: TGTGCCAGCACGGGGACAGCAACCTACGAGCAGTACTTC. The full variable domain, its missing parts supplied by reference TRBV28 and TRBJ2-7, is DVKVTQSSRYLVKRTGEKVFLECVQDMDHENMFWYRQDPGLGLRLIYFSYDVKMKEKGDIPEGYSVSREKKERFSLILESASTNQTSMYLCASTGTATYEQYFGPGTRLTVT.

This clonotype was recorded many times. The chain uses TRBV7-6 and TRBJ2-3, with D unclear. Germline CDR1 is SGHVS and CDR2 is FNYEAQ. CDR3 size: 13 residues. The V gene lost 6 bases and the J gene lost 4 bases, with 11 bases spanning the gap. The CDR3 region has the DNA TGTGCCAGCAGACCCCCTTCGGCAGATACGCAGTATTTT. It specifies CASRPPSADTQYF.

The chain recombines TRBV12-3 or TRBV12-4 with TRBJ2-2; no firm D call. Trimming took 7 bases from V and 6 from J, leaving 12 bases between them. The CDR3 runs 13 residues. The CDR3 loop is CASTPLGSGELFF. The CDR3 DNA reads as TGTGCCAGCACCCCCCTAGGGTCCGGGGAGCTGTTTTTT.